This T cell receptor (beta chain) stems from a study of CD8 T cells in ankylosing spondylitis. This clonotype was detected a few times. The antigen remains unidentified. TCRdb reanalysed the 5' RACE reads using MiXCR and keeps one entry per CDR3 protein. The sample contains 250,000 to 300,000 distinct CDR3 sequences, 20% of which appear only once. Study-level results: Roughly eight highly homologous variants made up a TCR beta motif that seemed to typify ankylosing spondylitis blood.

Sample: blood, either unsorted or a sorted T cell fraction (not recorded which). This receptor was obtained from a male donor with ankylosing spondylitis or in good health (not recorded which).

The CDR3: CSVGAGGHTEAFF. In DNA, the CDR3 is TGCAGCGTCGGGGCCGGGGGTCACACTGAAGCTTTCTTT. The chain is built from TRBV29-1 and TRBJ1-1, with D perhaps TRBD1 (5 bases). The V end lost 6 bases, the J end lost 3 bases, and 14 bases lay between the germline ends. Germline V CDR1 and CDR2: SQVTM, ANQGSEA. The CDR3 extends over 13 amino acids.